The clone carrying this TCR beta chain showed up just a few times. This CDR3 spans 11 amino acids. Trimming cost V 5 bases and J 8 bases, with 7 bases left between them. Looked up from germline, CDR1 is SNHLY and CDR2 is FYNNEI. Patients of the Seattle cohort, enrolled during active infection, were followed longitudinally. The source of the sample is a study of blood T cell repertoires in COVID-19. Study at large: COVID-19 samples from acute and convalescent phases originated in the United States, Italy and Spain. T cells, B-cell-depleted T cells, or PBMCs supplied cDNA or gDNA.

Profiling relied on immunoSEQ multiplex PCR, and the TCRdb table lists in-frame clones only, not all of them. Of around 400,000 clones in the sample, about 90% are singletons; the top ten hold about 2.3%. Sequencing was performed on peripheral blood. This clonotype was sampled from a woman aged 60-70 years with COVID-19, enrolled during active disease. V usage is TRBV2 and J usage is TRBJ2-1, with D unclear. CDR3 sequence (DNA): TGTGCCAGCAGTCCCCACTATGAGCAGTTCTTC. Protein: CASSPHYEQFF.